This T cell receptor (beta chain) was sequenced during a study of identical twins. This CDR3 is 13 amino acids long. The germline V and J ends were trimmed by 5 bases and 5 bases, with 10 bases remaining between them. Germline V gene data show CDR1 as MDHEN and CDR2 as SYDVKM. TCRdb reprocessed the 5' RACE reads with MiXCR, giving one entry per CDR3 protein. Of roughly 470,000 distinct CDR3 sequences in the sample, roughly an eighth are singletons; the top ten hold approximately 1%. These data were also filed under a second study, of yellow fever vaccine responses in identical twins.

This chain uses TRBV28 with TRBJ1-5; D call uncertain. This TCR came from a woman aged 18-30 years in good health. The source material was CD4+ T cells sorted from blood. CDR3 sequence (DNA): TGTGCCAGCAGTCAGTTGGCACATCAGCCCCAGCATTTT. It specifies CASSQLAHQPQHF.